This T cell receptor beta chain was identified during a study of blood T cell repertoires in COVID-19. CDR3 size: 15 residues. The V and J ends lost 2 bases and 7 bases, in that order; junction bases with no gene match: 11. Germline V gene lookup returns CDR1 SQVTM and CDR2 ANQGSEA. In the original processing: Counts of nucleated cells, estimated from reference gene primer amplification, were obtained. Generated by immunoSEQ multiplex PCR, the TCRdb table keeps only in-frame clones and is missing some. V, J and clone size derive from that table, while D and trimming were established from the DNA sequence. Of roughly 220,000 clones in the sample, roughly 90% were seen once. Which cohort a participant joined came from the clinical history participants gave.

The source is a middle-aged woman with acute COVID-19. This chain links TRBV29-1 with TRBJ2-3; 8 nucleotides align to TRBD1. The sample comprised PBMCs or T cells enriched from blood (not recorded which). The DNA of the CDR3 is TGCAGCGTTGAAACACCGGGACAGGCACCGAATACGCAGTATTTT. This codes for CSVETPGQAPNTQYF.